The present T cell receptor (beta chain) was sequenced within a study of shared clonotypes between healthy human individuals. Study in general: A couple of women and three men aged 18 to 49 made up the donors. Notes on the study in general: Some naive CD4 clonotypes, roughly 4.8%, turned up in common across a few donors. Generation probabilities of non-shared clonotypes were lower (relative to those shared by all four donors).

Some clones are missing from TCRdb's copy, which holds only in-frame ones; the method was immunoSEQ multiplex PCR. The sample consists of a few million clones, around 95% of them appearing once. In regard to this clone: Its target is unknown.

CD45RA+ naive and CD45RA-negative memory subsets were separated from CD4+ cells. There are 16 residues in the CDR3. The receptor comes from a man younger than 30 in good health. The specimen sequenced was naive CD4+ T cells sorted from blood. Noted subset: CD45RA+ positively selected. The V gene is TRBV12-2, the J gene TRBJ2-1; whether TRBD2, the table's D call, matches the DNA was not checked. TRBV12-2 is marked as a pseudogene. The CDR3, as DNA: TGTGCAAGTCGCTCCGCTCGCGGGGGAATAAACAATGAGCAGTTCTTC. Protein sequence: CASRSARGGINNEQFF.